The present T cell receptor beta chain was sequenced within a study of beta chain features in type 1 diabetes. Germline CDR1 and CDR2: SNHLY and FYNNEI. CDR3 length equals 13 residues. Trimming took 6 bases from V and 8 from J; bases not matched to a gene: 5. Since all of the isolated RNA was reverse transcribed, expressed TCRB transcripts were what got sequenced. Some clones are missing from TCRdb's copy, which holds only in-frame ones; the method was immunoSEQ multiplex PCR. The sample consists of 140,000 or so clones, around a tenth of them appearing once. Sequencing was carried out using central memory CD4+ T cells from blood. The chain has TRBV2 and TRBJ1-5; TRBD1 aligns across 9 bases. The receptor's source is a man between 18 and 29 years old in good health. The CDR3 sequence: CASSTGGREPQHF. The CDR3 DNA is TGTGCCAGCAGCACAGGGGGCCGGGAGCCCCAGCATTTT.